The next 4 T cell receptor beta chains were all read from a single sample in a study of cytomegalovirus exposure and HLA in healthy donors. The PCR ran on 60 Vbeta and 13 Jbeta primers. Profiled with immunoSEQ multiplex PCR; TCRdb holds only in-frame clones, not every one. The table has 75,000 to 100,000 clones, 64% seen once; the top ten hold more than 2.5%. Sequencing input: PBMCs. All receptors derive from a man aged 55 to 70 in good health and CMV-seronegative.

The rearrangement uses TRBV19 and TRBJ2-4, with D perhaps TRBD2 (5 bases). The length of the CDR3 is 14 residues. The ends were cut back, 8 bases at V and 7 bases at J, with 18 bases in the middle. Germline CDR1 and CDR2: LNHDA and SQIVND (reference sequence). The CDR3 coding sequence is TGTGCCAGTTTAGGCGGGCAGGATAAGAACATTCAGTACTTC. It encodes CASLGGQDKNIQYF.

This clone showed up just a few times. V and J are TRBV7-3 and TRBJ1-1, with 8 bases matching TRBD1. The CDR3 runs to 14 residues. CDR1 and CDR2 from the germline V gene are SGHTA and FQGTGA. The J segment lost 3 bases and the V segment lost 5 bases, leaving 5 bases of the junction unmatched. CDR3 protein: CASSLGQGHTEAFF. CDR3 nucleotide sequence: TGTGCCAGCAGCCTCGGACAGGGACACACTGAAGCTTTCTTT. The full variable domain, with the rest looked up from reference TRBV7-3 and TRBJ1-1, is GAGVSQTPSNKVTEKGKYVELRCDPISGHTALYWYRQSLGQGPEFLIYFQGTGAADDSGLPNDRFFAVRPEGSVSTLKIQRTERGDSAVYLCASSLGQGHTEAFFGQGTRLTVV.

This clone has a handful of counts. The chain is built from TRBV11-1 and TRBJ2-1; TRBD2 aligns across 8 bases. V was pared by 5 bases and J by 12 bases, with 9 bases of the junction left unmatched. The V gene's germline CDR1 is SGHAT and CDR2 FQDESV (reference sequence). The CDR3 totals 13 residues. The CDR3 sequence is CASSQPVREGQFF. CDR3 sequence (DNA): TGTGCCAGCAGCCAGCCCGTACGGGAGGGGCAGTTCTTC.

In DNA, the CDR3 is TGTGCCAGCAGCCCTAGACTAGCGGGCTATTACAATGAGCAGTTCTTC. Translation gives CASSPRLAGYYNEQFF. The chain recombines TRBV7-2 with TRBJ2-1, with 10 bases identical to TRBD2. Germline CDR1 is SGHTA and CDR2 is FQGNSA. This CDR3 spans 16 amino acids. The V segment lost 5 bases and the J segment 4 bases; nucleotides outside the gene matches: 8.